This TCR beta chain came from a study of technical replicates of blood from several donors. The method was immunoSEQ multiplex PCR; TCRdb's version includes in-frame clones alone and lacks a portion of them. The profile shows approximately 75,000 clones, approximately 80% of them singletons. J lost 8 bases, V lost 4 bases, and 11 bases had no gene match. This CDR3 has 15 amino acids. In germline, CDR1 is MNHEY, CDR2 SMNVEV (reference sequence). Input material: PBMCs. This clonotype originated in a human donor in good health. Some clones in this sample may be carry-over from other donors' samples. The V call is TRBV27, the J call TRBJ1-2; 9 nucleotides match TRBD1. CDR3 DNA sequence: TGTGCCAGCAGTTCGGGACAGGGAAGGAGGGGAGGCTACACCTTC. This translates into CASSSGQGRRGGYTF.